The clone carrying this T cell receptor (beta chain) has ten or more counts. The authors obtained PBMCs from more than 8 ml of fresh peripheral blood. Amplified TCR beta CDR3 regions derived from RNA transcripts. The study used the HTBI primer set for a first-round RT-PCR of the TCR CDR3. TCRdb re-analysed the multiplex PCR reads in MiXCR, keeping a single row per CDR3 protein. The data hold a few hundred thousand distinct CDR3 sequences, with roughly 15% observed a single time. The sample is drawn from a study of T cells in Graves' hyperthyroidism and ophthalmopathy. The CDR3 has 12 amino acids. The V gene lost 3 bases and the J gene lost 10 bases, with 13 bases spanning the gap. Germline loops: CDR1 DFQATT, CDR2 SNEGSKA (reference sequence).

The sequencing sample was made of blood. The chain carries TRBV20-1 and TRBJ2-1, with D possibly matching TRBD1 (5 bases). This sequence was found in a woman aged 18-29 years with Graves' ophthalmopathy. CDR3 protein: CSASKGIDEQFF. The CDR3 DNA is TGCAGTGCTAGTAAGGGGATTGACGAGCAGTTCTTC.